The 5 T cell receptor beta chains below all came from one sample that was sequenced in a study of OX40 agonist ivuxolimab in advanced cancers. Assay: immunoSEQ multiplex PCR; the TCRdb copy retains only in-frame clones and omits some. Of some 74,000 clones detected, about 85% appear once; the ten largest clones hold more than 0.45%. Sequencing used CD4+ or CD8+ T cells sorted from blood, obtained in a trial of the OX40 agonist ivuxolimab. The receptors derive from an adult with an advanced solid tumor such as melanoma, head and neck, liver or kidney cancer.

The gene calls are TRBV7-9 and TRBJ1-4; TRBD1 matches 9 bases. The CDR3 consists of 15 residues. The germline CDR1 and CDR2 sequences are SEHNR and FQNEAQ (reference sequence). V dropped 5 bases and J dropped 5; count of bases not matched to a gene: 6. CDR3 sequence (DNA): TGTGCCAGCAGCCCACAGACAGGGGGGAATGAAAAACTGTTTTTT. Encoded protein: CASSPQTGGNEKLFF.

The CDR3 spells CAWREGLNYGYTF. DNA of the CDR3: TGTGCCTGGAGGGAAGGCCTCAACTATGGCTACACCTTC. This sequence joins TRBV30 and TRBJ1-2; the D is unclear. The CDR3 has 13 amino acids. Trimming took off 3 bases at V and 2 bases at J, with 10 bases between the two ends. Looked up from germline, CDR1 is GTSNPN and CDR2 is SVGIG (reference sequence). Complete variable domain (other parts from reference TRBV30 and TRBJ1-2): SQTIHQWPATLVQPVGSPLSLECTVEGTSNPNLYWYRQAAGRGLQLLFYSVGIGQISSEVPQNLSASRPQDRQFILSSKKLLLSDSGFYLCAWREGLNYGYTFGSGTRLTVV.

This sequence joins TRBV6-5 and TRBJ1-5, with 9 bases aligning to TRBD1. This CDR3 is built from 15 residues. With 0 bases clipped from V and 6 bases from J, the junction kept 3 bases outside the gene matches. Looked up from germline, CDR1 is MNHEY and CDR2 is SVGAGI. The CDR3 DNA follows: TGTGCCAGCAGTTACTCCGGGACAGGGTTTCAGCCCCAGCATTTT. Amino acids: CASSYSGTGFQPQHF.

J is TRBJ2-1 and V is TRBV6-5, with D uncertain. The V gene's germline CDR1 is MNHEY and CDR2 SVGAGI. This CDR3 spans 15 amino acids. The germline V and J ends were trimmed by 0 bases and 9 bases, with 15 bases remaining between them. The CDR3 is CASSYSILGDREQFF. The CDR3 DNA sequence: TGTGCCAGCAGTTACTCCATTCTTGGAGATCGTGAGCAGTTCTTC.

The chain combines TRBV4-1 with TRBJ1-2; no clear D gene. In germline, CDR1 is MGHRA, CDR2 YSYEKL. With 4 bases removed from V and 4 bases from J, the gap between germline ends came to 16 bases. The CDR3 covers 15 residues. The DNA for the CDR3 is TGCGCCAGCAGCCCCACCTTAGGGTCTCTCTATGGCTACACCTTC. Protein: CASSPTLGSLYGYTF.